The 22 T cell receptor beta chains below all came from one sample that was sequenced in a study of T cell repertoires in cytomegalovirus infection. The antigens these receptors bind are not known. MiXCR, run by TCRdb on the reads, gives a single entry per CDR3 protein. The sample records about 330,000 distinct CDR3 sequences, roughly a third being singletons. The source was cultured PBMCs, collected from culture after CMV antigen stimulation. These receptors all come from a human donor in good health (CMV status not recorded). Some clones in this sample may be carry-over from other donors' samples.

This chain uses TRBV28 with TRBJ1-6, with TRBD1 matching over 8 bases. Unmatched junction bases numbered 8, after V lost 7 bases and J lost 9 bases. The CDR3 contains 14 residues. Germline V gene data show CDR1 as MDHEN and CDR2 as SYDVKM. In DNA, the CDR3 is TGTGCCAGCATCACCGGACAGGGCGTTTCACCCCTCCACTTT. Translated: CASITGQGVSPLHF.

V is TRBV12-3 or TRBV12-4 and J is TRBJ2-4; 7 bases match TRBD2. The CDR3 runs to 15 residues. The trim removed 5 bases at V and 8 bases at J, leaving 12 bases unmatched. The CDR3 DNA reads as TGTGCCAGCAGTCTGGGGGGGGAGTGGTCGGACATTCAGTACTTC. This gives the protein CASSLGGEWSDIQYF.

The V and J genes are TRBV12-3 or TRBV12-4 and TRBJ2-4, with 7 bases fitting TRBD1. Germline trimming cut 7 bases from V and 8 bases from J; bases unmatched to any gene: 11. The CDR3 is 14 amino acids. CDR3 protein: CASTYGNRGDIQYF. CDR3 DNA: TGTGCCAGCACTTATGGCAACAGGGGTGACATTCAGTACTTC.

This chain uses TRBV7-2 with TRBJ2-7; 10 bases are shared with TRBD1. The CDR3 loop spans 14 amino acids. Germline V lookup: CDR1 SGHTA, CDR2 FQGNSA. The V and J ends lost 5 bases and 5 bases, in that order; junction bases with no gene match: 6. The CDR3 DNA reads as TGTGCCAGCAGCACCCGGACAGGGGGGCACGAGCAGTACTTC. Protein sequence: CASSTRTGGHEQYF.

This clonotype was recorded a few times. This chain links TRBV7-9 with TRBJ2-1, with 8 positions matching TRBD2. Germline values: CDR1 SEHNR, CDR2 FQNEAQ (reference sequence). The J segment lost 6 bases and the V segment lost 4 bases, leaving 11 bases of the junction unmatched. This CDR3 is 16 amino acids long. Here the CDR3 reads CASSSPGGGTRNEQFF. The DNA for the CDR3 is TGTGCCAGCAGCTCACCGGGGGGGGGAACCCGCAATGAGCAGTTCTTC.

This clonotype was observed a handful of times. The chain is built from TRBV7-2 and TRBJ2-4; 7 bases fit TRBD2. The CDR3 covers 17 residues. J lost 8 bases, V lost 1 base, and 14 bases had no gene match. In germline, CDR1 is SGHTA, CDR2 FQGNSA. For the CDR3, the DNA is TGTGCCAGCAGCTTAGGGGCTAGCGGCCTATCGGGGGACATTCAGTACTTC. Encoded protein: CASSLGASGLSGDIQYF.

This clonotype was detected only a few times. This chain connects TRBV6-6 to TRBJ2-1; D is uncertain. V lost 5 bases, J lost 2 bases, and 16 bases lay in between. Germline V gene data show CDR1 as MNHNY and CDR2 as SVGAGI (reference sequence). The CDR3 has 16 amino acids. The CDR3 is CASSEVPLRTYNEQFF. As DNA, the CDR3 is TGTGCCAGCAGTGAGGTCCCTCTGAGGACCTACAATGAGCAGTTCTTC.

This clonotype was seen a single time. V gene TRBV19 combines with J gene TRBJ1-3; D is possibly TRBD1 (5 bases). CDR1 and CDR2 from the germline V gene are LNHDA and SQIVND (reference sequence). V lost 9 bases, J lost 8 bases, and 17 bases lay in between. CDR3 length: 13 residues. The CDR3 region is CASAPRGVDTIYF. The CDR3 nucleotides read TGTGCCAGCGCTCCCCGGGGGGTAGACACCATATATTTT.

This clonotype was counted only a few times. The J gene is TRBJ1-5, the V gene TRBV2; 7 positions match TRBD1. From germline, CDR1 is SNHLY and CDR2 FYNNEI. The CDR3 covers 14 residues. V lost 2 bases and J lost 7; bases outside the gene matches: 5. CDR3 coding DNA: TGTGCCAGCAGTGAACTAGGAGGGGGCCAGCCCCAGCATTTT. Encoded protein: CASSELGGGQPQHF.

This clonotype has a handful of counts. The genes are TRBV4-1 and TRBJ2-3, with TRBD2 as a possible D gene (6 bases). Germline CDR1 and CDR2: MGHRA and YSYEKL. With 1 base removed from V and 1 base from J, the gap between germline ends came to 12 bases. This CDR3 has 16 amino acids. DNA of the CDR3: TGCGCCAGCAGCCAAGGGGAACTAGCCGGCACAGATACGCAGTATTTT. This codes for CASSQGELAGTDTQYF.

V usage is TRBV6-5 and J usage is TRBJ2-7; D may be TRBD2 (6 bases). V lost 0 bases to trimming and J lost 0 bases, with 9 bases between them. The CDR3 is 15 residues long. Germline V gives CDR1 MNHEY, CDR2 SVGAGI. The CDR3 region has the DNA TGTGCCAGCAGTTACTCGGCGGGGTTCTCCTACGAGCAGTACTTC. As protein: CASSYSAGFSYEQYF.

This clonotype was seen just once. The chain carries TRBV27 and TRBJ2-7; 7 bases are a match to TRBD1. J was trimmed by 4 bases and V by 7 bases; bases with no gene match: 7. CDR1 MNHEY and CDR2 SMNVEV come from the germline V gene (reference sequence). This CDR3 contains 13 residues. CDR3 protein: CASTRGNGYEQYF. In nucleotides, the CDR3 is TGTGCCAGCACCAGGGGGAATGGGTACGAGCAGTACTTC.

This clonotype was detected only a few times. CDR3 bases: TGTGCCAGCAAGGAGGCTTCTGTCACAGATACGCAGTATTTT. It is translated as CASKEASVTDTQYF. J is TRBJ2-3 and V is TRBV6-2 or TRBV6-3, with D possibly matching TRBD2 (5 bases). The CDR3 has 14 amino acids. CDR1 is MNHEY and CDR2 is SVGEGT in the germline V gene. The V end was cut by 7 bases, the J end by 2 bases, with 13 bases between.

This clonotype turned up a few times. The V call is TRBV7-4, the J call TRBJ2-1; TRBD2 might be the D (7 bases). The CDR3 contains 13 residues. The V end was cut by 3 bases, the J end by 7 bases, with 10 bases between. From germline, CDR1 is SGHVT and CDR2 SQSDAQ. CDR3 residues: CASSFRGGNEQFF. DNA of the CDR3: TGTGCCAGCAGCTTTAGGGGGGGGAATGAGCAGTTCTTC.

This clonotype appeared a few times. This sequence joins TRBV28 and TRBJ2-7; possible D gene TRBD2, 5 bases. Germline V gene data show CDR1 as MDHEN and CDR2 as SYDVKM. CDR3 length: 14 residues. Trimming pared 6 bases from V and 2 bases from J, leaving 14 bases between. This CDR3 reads CASSPPGIPYEQYF. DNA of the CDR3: TGTGCCAGCAGCCCCCCGGGGATTCCCTACGAGCAGTACTTC.

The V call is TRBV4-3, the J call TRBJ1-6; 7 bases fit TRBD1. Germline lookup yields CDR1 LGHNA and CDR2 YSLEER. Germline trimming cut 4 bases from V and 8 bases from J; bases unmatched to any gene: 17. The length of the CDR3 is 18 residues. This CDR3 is CASSRAMTGTRGDSPLHF. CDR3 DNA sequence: TGCGCCAGCAGCCGCGCCATGACAGGGACTCGGGGGGATTCACCCCTCCACTTT.

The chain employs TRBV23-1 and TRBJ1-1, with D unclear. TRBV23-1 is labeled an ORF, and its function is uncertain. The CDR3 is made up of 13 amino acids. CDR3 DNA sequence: TGCGCTGGAGGTGAATGGCGGAACACTGAAGCTTTCTTT. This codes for CAGGEWRNTEAFF.

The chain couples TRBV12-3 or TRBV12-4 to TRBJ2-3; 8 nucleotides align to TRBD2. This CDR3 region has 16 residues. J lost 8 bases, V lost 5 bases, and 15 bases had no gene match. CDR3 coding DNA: TGTGCCAGCAGTCCCACCCAAGCGGGAGATTGGGTTACGCAGTATTTT. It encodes CASSPTQAGDWVTQYF.

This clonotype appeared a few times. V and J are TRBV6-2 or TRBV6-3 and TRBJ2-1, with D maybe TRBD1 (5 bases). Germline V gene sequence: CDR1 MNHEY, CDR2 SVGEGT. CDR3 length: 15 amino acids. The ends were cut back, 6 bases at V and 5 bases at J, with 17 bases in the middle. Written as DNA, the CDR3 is TGTGCCAGCAGCCCAGTCCGACAGACGCACAATGAGCAGTTCTTC. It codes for CASSPVRQTHNEQFF.

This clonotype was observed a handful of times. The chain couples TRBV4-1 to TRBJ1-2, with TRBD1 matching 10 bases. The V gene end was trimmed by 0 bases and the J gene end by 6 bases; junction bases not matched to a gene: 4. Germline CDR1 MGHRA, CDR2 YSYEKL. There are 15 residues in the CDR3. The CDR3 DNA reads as TGCGCCAGCAGCCAAGATTGGGACAGGGGCGATGGCTACACCTTC. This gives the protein CASSQDWDRGDGYTF.

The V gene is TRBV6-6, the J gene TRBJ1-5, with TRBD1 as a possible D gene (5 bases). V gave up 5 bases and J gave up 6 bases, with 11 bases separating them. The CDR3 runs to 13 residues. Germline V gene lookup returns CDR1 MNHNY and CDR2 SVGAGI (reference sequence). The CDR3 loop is CASSPRVSQPQHF. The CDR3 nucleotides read TGTGCCAGCAGTCCCAGGGTGTCTCAGCCCCAGCATTTT.

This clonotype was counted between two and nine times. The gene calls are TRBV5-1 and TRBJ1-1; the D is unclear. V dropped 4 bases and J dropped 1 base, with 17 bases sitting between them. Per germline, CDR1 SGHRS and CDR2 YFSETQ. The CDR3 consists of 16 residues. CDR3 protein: CASSPGLGRRNTEAFF. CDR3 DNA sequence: TGCGCCAGCAGCCCCGGGCTGGGCCGGAGGAACACTGAAGCTTTCTTT.